Listed below are T cell receptor beta chains from one sample, sequenced in a study of regulatory T cells in long-lasting Graves disease. MiXCR, applied by TCRdb to the multiplex PCR reads, yields one record per CDR3 protein. The repertoire holds hundreds of thousands of distinct CDR3 sequences, with approximately 15% as singletons. These same records also appear under a second study, on T cells in Graves' hyperthyroidism and ophthalmopathy.

The sample here was peripheral blood mononuclear cells (PBMCs), taken at new diagnosis, from a patient treated with antithyroid drugs. The receptors here all came from a man aged 40-50 years with Graves disease. CDR3s include the opening cysteine and the closing phenylalanine or tryptophan. A D gene is named only where the DNA matches it firmly. A row's size may be missing; if present it is once, few, many or a size class.

TRBJ2-1	TRBV10-3	.	many	TGTGCCATCATGGGCCCTTCCTACAATGAGCAGTTCTTC	CAIMGPSYNEQFF
TRBJ2-2	TRBV2	.	.	TGTGCCAGCAGTGGTTTGCGGCTCACCGGGGAGCTGTTTTTT	CASSGLRLTGELFF
TRBJ2-2	TRBV12-5	.	.	TGTGCTAGTGGTGGAGGGACTGACACCGGGGAGCTGTTTTTT	CASGGGTDTGELFF
TRBJ2-3	TRBV7-2	TRBD2	.	TGTGCCAGCAGCTGGCGGGGGGCCAGCACAGATACGCAGTATTTT	CASSWRGASTDTQYF
TRBJ2-1	TRBV5-1	TRBD1	many	TGCGCCAGCAGCCCCCGACTGACAGGGGATTTACCTCATCAGTTCTTC	CASSPRLTGDLPHQFF
TRBJ2-1	TRBV2	TRBD2	many	TGTGCCAGCAGGAAGGCGGGGGGGCCCGGTGAGCAGTTCTTC	CASRKAGGPGEQFF
TRBJ2-5	TRBV27	TRBD1	many	TGTGCCAGCAGTTTACGGTCAGGGGGCTACGAGACCCAGTACTTC	CASSLRSGGYETQYF
TRBJ1-5	TRBV6-2/TRBV6-3	TRBD1	.	TGTGCCAGCACCAAGACAGGGAATCAGCCCCAGCATTTT	CASTKTGNQPQHF
TRBJ2-3	TRBV7-9	.	many	TGTGCCAGCAGCTCCCGGGACTGGGTGACTTCGCAGTATTTT	CASSSRDWVTSQYF
TRBJ2-7	TRBV4-3	TRBD2	.	TGCGCCAGCAGCCAAGAACCTAGCGGGGGGAATGAGAACGAGCAGTACTTC	CASSQEPSGGNENEQYF
TRBJ1-1	TRBV30	.	.	TGTGCCTGGAGCATCATAAGGTTTGAAGCTTTCTTT	CAWSIIRFEAFF
TRBJ2-3	TRBV7-9	.	many	TGTGCCAGCAGCTTGAATGCCGGGACCCACCAAGATACGCAGTATTTT	CASSLNAGTHQDTQYF
TRBJ2-7	TRBV11-2	TRBD2	.	TGTGCCAGCAGCTTAGATACGGCTAGCGGCCAACGGTACGAGCAGTACTTC	CASSLDTASGQRYEQYF
TRBJ2-5	TRBV11-2	.	few	TGTGCCAGCAGCTTCGGCAGGTGGGGGCGGAGGGAGACCCAGTACTTC	CASSFGRWGRRETQYF
TRBJ2-3	TRBV4-1	TRBD2	many	TGCGCCAGCAGCCGCCTTAGCGGGGGGTTCGGAGATACGCAGTATTTT	CASSRLSGGFGDTQYF
TRBJ2-3	TRBV20-1	.	many	TGCAGTGCTAGAAGGTCCTCAGATTGGGAGTATTTT	CSARRSSDWEYF
TRBJ1-1	TRBV3-1	.	many	TGTGCCAGCAGCCAAGGGGGACCGGCCCAAGCTTTCTTT	CASSQGGPAQAFF
TRBJ2-5	TRBV20-1	.	.	TGCAGTGCTAGCAAGGGGGGGAAAGAGACCCAGTACTTC	CSASKGGKETQYF
TRBJ1-1	TRBV28	TRBD1	.	TGTGCCAGCAGTTTGGCGAGGGGACAGGGGATCACTGAAGCTTTCTTT	CASSLARGQGITEAFF
TRBJ1-1	TRBV28	.	many	TGTGCCAGCAGTGTAAGGACTGAAGCTTTCTTT	CASSVRTEAFF
TRBJ2-5	TRBV20-1	.	many	TGCAGTGCTTTCTCCCAGGAAGAGACCCAGTACTTC	CSAFSQEETQYF
TRBJ2-1	TRBV6-9	.	many	TGTGCCAGCAGTTACACCGGAGGTCTCTTAACGGGTGCCAATGAGCAGTTCTTC	CASSYTGGLLTGANEQFF
TRBJ1-1	TRBV7-2	TRBD1	.	TGTGCCAGCAGCCCCTCGGACAGGGGGTATTCGAACACTGAAGCTTTCTTT	CASSPSDRGYSNTEAFF
TRBJ2-3	TRBV6-1	TRBD2	many	TGTGCCAGCAGTGCCACGTTCAGCGGGGGAACCACAGATACGCAGTATTTT	CASSATFSGGTTDTQYF
TRBJ2-1	TRBV6-2/TRBV6-3	.	few	TGTGCCACCTGGGACTGGCCCCCCGATGAGCAGTTCTTC	CATWDWPPDEQFF
TRBJ2-1	TRBV20-1	TRBD1	few	TGCAGTGTACGGAGAGGAGCAGGGGGTGCCAATGAGCAGTTCTTC	CSVRRGAGGANEQFF
TRBJ2-2	TRBV18	.	many	TGTGCCAGCTCACCGTTAGGAGAGGCCGGGGAGCTGTTTTTT	CASSPLGEAGELFF
TRBJ2-4	TRBV15	.	.	TGTGCCACCAGCAGAGTCTTGCCGAGGGGGGCCAAAAACATTCAGTACTTC	CATSRVLPRGAKNIQYF
TRBJ1-6	TRBV3-1	.	many	TGTGCCAGCAGCCAATATACCGATTCACCCCTCCACTTT	CASSQYTDSPLHF
TRBJ2-3	TRBV3-1	TRBD2	few	TGTGCCAGCAGCCGTCCGCCGGGGCGGGGGGGTGCAGATACGCAGTATTTT	CASSRPPGRGGADTQYF
TRBJ2-7	TRBV6-1	.	many	TGTGCCAGCAGAAGGACGGCCACCTCCTACGAGCAGTACTTC	CASRRTATSYEQYF
TRBJ2-1	TRBV12-3/TRBV12-4	TRBD2	.	TGTGCCAGCAGTTTACTCGGGGGGGCGGAGGAGCAGTTCTTC	CASSLLGGAEEQFF
TRBJ2-5	TRBV4-2	.	few	TGTGCCAGCAGCCAAGATGGAGGGCCCTCAAAGACCCAGTACTTC	CASSQDGGPSKTQYF
TRBJ2-5	TRBV12-3/TRBV12-4	.	many	TGTGCCAGCAGTCACCTCCTCCAAGAGACCCAGTACTTC	CASSHLLQETQYF
TRBJ1-6	TRBV6-1	TRBD1	many	TGTGCCGCCCAGGGGGGCTATAATTCACCCCTCCACTTT	CAAQGGYNSPLHF
TRBJ2-3	TRBV6-1	TRBD2	many	TGTGCCAGCACACTAGCGGCAACAGATACGCAGTATTTT	CASTLAATDTQYF
TRBJ2-7	TRBV10-3	.	many	TGTGCCATCAGTCCCGGGGTAAACGAGCAGTACTTC	CAISPGVNEQYF
TRBJ2-7	TRBV9	.	few	TGTGCCAGCAGCGTAGGTGGGACACCCTCCTACGAGCAGTACTTC	CASSVGGTPSYEQYF
TRBJ2-1	TRBV7-3	.	many	TGTGCCAGCAGCTTACTCGGCCCCTCCTACAATGAGCAGTTCTTC	CASSLLGPSYNEQFF
TRBJ2-5	TRBV12-3/TRBV12-4	TRBD1	.	TGTGCCAGCAGTATTGCCGGGACAGGGGTCGAGACCCAGTACTTC	CASSIAGTGVETQYF
TRBJ1-2	TRBV28	.	many	TGTGCCAGCCTGGACCGATTTAACTATGGCTACACCTTC	CASLDRFNYGYTF
TRBJ2-3	TRBV6-5	TRBD1	many	TGTGCCAGCAGTTACTCCAGGGGGAGAGATACGCAGTATTTT	CASSYSRGRDTQYF
TRBJ2-3	TRBV27	TRBD1	.	TGTGCCAGCAGCCCGACAGGGGGAAGGGATACGCAGTATTTT	CASSPTGGRDTQYF